The sequence of this T cell receptor beta chain was determined in a study of T cell repertoires in cytomegalovirus infection. TCRdb recomputed calls from the reads with MiXCR, one row per CDR3 protein. The data show 500,000 to 600,000 distinct CDR3 sequences, about 15% seen once. Germline values: CDR1 SGHRS, CDR2 YFSETQ. This CDR3 spans 15 amino acids. Trimming took off 1 base at V and 1 base at J, with 9 bases between the two ends. The sample comprised CD8+ T cells from PBMCs. This TCR was recovered from a human donor in good health (CMV status not recorded). Some clones in this sample may be carry-over from other donors' samples. The rearrangement links TRBV5-1 to TRBJ2-1; the D is unclear. The DNA of the CDR3 is TGCGCCAGCAGCTTGTCTCCACCATCCTACAATGAGCAGTTCTTC. It is translated as CASSLSPPSYNEQFF.